This T cell receptor (beta chain) was sequenced for a study of blood T cell repertoires in COVID-19 (dated by TCRdb to 2018 to 2020). Describing the broader study: The collaborator samples originated in the United States, Italy and Spain and spanned the acute and convalescent phases of COVID-19. Samples came from the ongoing ImmuneRACE study (first 160 participants) plus 1,254 subjects from 6 global collaborators. Where available, HLA class I and class II types were obtained from metadata supplied by the sample provider rather than from assay-based typing. A freely available public database, intended as a resource for researchers studying the immune response to SARS-CoV-2, is where the repertoires were released. The material from the prospective study consisted of cDNA or gDNA derived from T cells, B-cell-depleted T cells, or PBMCs. Subjects who had been exposed to COVID-19, were actively infected with it, or had recovered from it provided the deeply sampled blood TCRbeta repertoires that made up the dataset. Nearly every sample came with metadata listing a de-identified subject ID, COVID-19 status, age in years and sex.

TCRbeta CDR3 regions were amplified from genomic DNA using the immunoSEQ Assay, a bias-controlled multiplex PCR. The authors' analysis ran thus. The number of nucleated cells in each sample was estimated from the amplification of reference gene primers within the assay. To quantify the absolute abundance of each unique TCRbeta CDR3 rearrangement, sequence reads were collapsed and filtered. For each sample, productive Simpson clonality was calculated as the square root of Simpson's diversity index over productive rearrangements. As stored in TCRdb, this immuneACCESS dataset retains in-frame rearrangements with V and J assigned. A fraction of the clones does not appear; measured against another copy, unresolved V genes explain less than half of the discrepancy, and the remainder lacks a known reason. The V and J calls and clone size come from that table; D and trimming were worked out from the DNA. The sample table lists about 68,000 clones, 85% to 90% of them with a count of one. The top ten clonotypes cover 2.5% to 3% of the sample.

Each collaborating institution followed its own protocols to collect whole blood in K2EDTA tubes. For TCRbeta analysis, collaborators shipped samples as frozen whole blood, isolated PBMCs, or DNA extracted from either of those sample types. V and J are truncated by 0 bases and 6 bases respectively, leaving an intervening sequence of 16 bases. Via the germline V gene, CDR1 is SGHTA and CDR2 FQGNSA. The CDR3 contains 16 residues, cysteine and phenylalanine counted. The DNA shown is the 48-base CDR3, in frame from base 1. A word on this clone: Its antigen has not been determined. No base quality values were provided; no much bigger clone lies one nucleotide off.

On the study overall, not on this receptor specifically: How much clinical and demographic metadata was included differed by source and by participant, and the metadata was provided uncurated.

This TCR derives from a man between 45 and 60 years old with acute or convalescent COVID-19. The chain was built from TRBV7-2 and TRBJ2-3; the D segment could be TRBD1, given 5 matching bases. The material sequenced was peripheral blood. The CDR3 here reads CASSLAIGRKGDTQYF. The bases read TGTGCCAGCAGCTTAGCAATAGGGCGAAAGGGGGATACGCAGTATTTT.